What follows are 12 T cell receptor beta chains derived from one specimen sequenced in a study of shared clonotypes between healthy human individuals. Profiled with immunoSEQ multiplex PCR; TCRdb holds only in-frame clones, not every one. The sample records over a million clones, about 96% being singletons. The sample consisted of naive CD4+ T cells sorted from blood. Regarding subset: CD45RA+ positively selected. The receptor set was obtained from a man aged 30-40 years in good health.

As concerns this clone: Other DNA sequences in the sample encode the same CDR3. V is TRBV7-2 and J is TRBJ2-1, with D possibly TRBD2 on 6 matching bases. Germline loops: CDR1 SGHTA, CDR2 FQGNSA. V lost 3 bases and J 10 bases, leaving 19 bases between the germline ends. The length of the CDR3 is 15 residues. The CDR3 loop is CASSLGVTSGLEQFF. The CDR3 DNA is TGTGCCAGCAGCTTGGGAGTGACTAGTGGATTGGAGCAGTTCTTC.

This clone appeared a single time. This chain uses TRBV19 with TRBJ1-4; 8 nucleotides match TRBD1. The CDR3 runs to 13 residues. Trimming removed 10 bases from V and 7 bases from J; junction bases left unmatched: 8. The germline V gene has CDR1 LNHDA and CDR2 SQIVND (reference sequence). The CDR3 is CATQGAPIEKLFF. The DNA for the CDR3 is TGTGCCACCCAGGGGGCTCCTATTGAAAAACTGTTTTTT.

The chain recombines TRBV14 with TRBJ2-6; D gene uncertain. The CDR3 loop spans 16 amino acids. The V gene's germline CDR1 is SGHDN and CDR2 FVKESK. Trimming shortened V by 1 base and J by 0 bases, and 7 bases separated the two germline ends. The CDR3 loop reads CASSQVVPSGANVLTF. The CDR3 DNA reads as TGTGCCAGCAGCCAAGTGGTGCCCTCTGGGGCCAACGTCCTGACTTTC.

With respect to this clone: Other DNA sequences within the sample encode an identical CDR3. J is TRBJ1-4 and V is TRBV7-9; 7 bases are a match to TRBD1. Germline lookup yields CDR1 SEHNR and CDR2 FQNEAQ (reference sequence). The CDR3 has 14 amino acids. The J segment lost 4 bases and the V segment lost 5 bases, leaving 4 bases of the junction unmatched. The DNA for the CDR3 is TGTGCCAGCAGCAGGACAGGAAATAATGAAAAACTGTTTTTT. Its protein product is CASSRTGNNEKLFF.

CDR3 region: CASSLLRRMDEQFF. The CDR3 DNA reads as TGTGCCAGCAGCTTGCTCAGGAGGATGGATGAGCAGTTCTTC. The chain links TRBV7-9 to TRBJ2-1; D is possibly TRBD2 (5 bases). The CDR3 length is 14 residues. Trimming stripped 3 bases from V and 8 bases from J, with 14 bases between. The germline CDR1 and CDR2 sequences are SEHNR and FQNEAQ (reference sequence).

The chain is built from TRBV7-2 and TRBJ1-1; TRBD1 agrees at 7 bases. Germline values: CDR1 SGHTA, CDR2 FQGNSA. The CDR3 covers 14 residues. J gave up 4 bases and V 2 bases, and 4 bases lay outside the gene matches. The CDR3 reads CASSLLQGPTEAFF. Here the CDR3 DNA reads TGTGCCAGCAGCTTATTACAGGGGCCCACTGAAGCTTTCTTT.

Points on this clone: The same CDR3 also results from other DNA sequences found in this sample. This chain links TRBV28 with TRBJ2-5; D not resolved. The CDR3 is made up of 12 amino acids. Trimming took off 5 bases at V and 3 bases at J, with 7 bases between the two ends. CDR1 and CDR2 from the germline V gene are MDHEN and SYDVKM. The CDR3 sequence is CASSRVEETQYF. CDR3 sequence (DNA): TGTGCCAGCAGTCGGGTGGAAGAGACCCAGTACTTC.

The V call is TRBV6-5, the J call TRBJ1-1; D might be TRBD1 (6 bases). The CDR3 totals 14 residues. The V gene lost 2 bases and the J gene lost 2 bases, with 9 bases spanning the gap. The germline gives CDR1 MNHEY, CDR2 SVGAGI. The CDR3 is CASSYQGPNTEAFF. CDR3 DNA sequence: TGTGCCAGCAGTTACCAGGGGCCTAACACTGAAGCTTTCTTT.

V is TRBV14 and J is TRBJ2-1; 12 nucleotides align to TRBD2. CDR3 length: 18 residues. Trimming at V came to 4 bases and at J to 0 bases, leaving 7 bases not matched to a gene. Germline CDR1 reads SGHDN; CDR2 reads FVKESK. The DNA for the CDR3 is TGTGCCAGCAGCCCGAAAGGACTAGCGGGGTCCTCCTACAATGAGCAGTTCTTC. Translating gives CASSPKGLAGSSYNEQFF.

This clone was seen a single time. One end of the junction does not line up with germline, which may come from a read error. The V gene is TRBV6-6, the J gene TRBJ2-1, with 7 bases aligning to TRBD1. This CDR3 is 13 amino acids long. Germline CDR1 and CDR2: MNHNY and SVGAGI (reference sequence). DNA of the CDR3: TGTGTCAGCATCCCAGGGGGTTGGAATGAGCAGTTCTTC. Its translation is CVSIPGGWNEQFF.

This clone was counted once. V and J are TRBV7-9 and TRBJ2-1; a possible D gene is TRBD2 (6 bases). Germline V lookup: CDR1 SEHNR, CDR2 FQNEAQ (reference sequence). The CDR3 totals 15 residues. The ends were cut back, 4 bases at V and 2 bases at J, with 12 bases in the middle. CDR3 nucleotides: TGTGCCAGCAGCTCCGGGACTTTGACCTACAATGAGCAGTTCTTC. Translating gives CASSSGTLTYNEQFF.

This sequence joins TRBV5-6 and TRBJ2-1, with a possible D match to TRBD2 (6 bases). This CDR3 comprises 14 residues. Germline CDR1 SGHDT, CDR2 YYEEEE. Trimming shortened V by 4 bases and J by 6 bases, and 14 bases separated the two germline ends. The CDR3 region has the DNA TGTGCCAGCAGCCCGGGGGTAGCGAGCAATGAGCAGTTCTTC. This encodes CASSPGVASNEQFF.